The 8 T cell receptor beta chains given below trace back to one sample, sequenced in a study of blood T cell repertoires in COVID-19. Assay used: immunoSEQ multiplex PCR; TCRdb lists only in-frame clones, some missing. Seen here are around 260,000 clones, over 75% observed once, and the top ten hold approximately 4%. What was sequenced was PBMCs or T cells enriched from blood (not recorded which). Every receptor here comes from a woman aged 25 to 39 who had recovered from COVID-19.

This rearrangement joins TRBV6-1 to TRBJ1-1, with D unresolved. This CDR3 region has 16 residues. The germline gives CDR1 MNHNS, CDR2 SASEGT. The V end lost 3 bases, the J end lost 5 bases, and 19 bases lay between the germline ends. Here the CDR3 reads CASSDASIDFGTEAFF. Here the CDR3 DNA reads TGTGCCAGCAGTGACGCCTCGATTGACTTTGGAACTGAAGCTTTCTTT.

The chain has TRBV7-9 and TRBJ2-2, with a tentative D call TRBD1 (6 bases). The CDR3 spans 17 residues. The germline V gene encodes CDR1 SEHNR and CDR2 FQNEAQ (reference sequence). V lost 3 bases and J lost 7, with 21 bases in between. In DNA, the CDR3 is TGTGCCAGCAGCTTGAAACCGCGGACAGAAGGTGGCGGGGAGCTGTTTTTT. Translating gives CASSLKPRTEGGGELFF.

The CDR3 spells CASSGASRGFLGYEQYF. CDR3 DNA sequence: TGTGCCAGTTCTGGGGCTTCCCGGGGGTTCCTTGGGTACGAGCAGTACTTC. The chain has TRBV5-6 and TRBJ2-7; TRBD2 might be the D (6 bases). The CDR3 loop spans 17 amino acids. CDR1 SGHDT and CDR2 YYEEEE come from the germline V gene. V lost 8 bases and J lost 4, with 28 bases in between.

The chain joins TRBV30 to TRBJ1-4; possible D gene TRBD1, 6 bases. Trimming cost V 4 bases and J 5 bases, with 8 bases left between them. This CDR3 contains 12 residues. Germline V CDR1 and CDR2: GTSNPN, SVGIG (reference sequence). CDR3 nucleotide sequence: TGTGCCTGGAACAGGGAGAATGAAAAACTGTTTTTT. Its protein product is CAWNRENEKLFF.

The table lists this clone with a count of one. The CDR3 bases are TGTGCCAGCAGCGAGTCCCTAGAAGCTTTCTTT. Translation: CASSESLEAFF. This sequence joins TRBV6-4 and TRBJ1-1; D is unclear. Germline V gene lookup returns CDR1 MRHNA and CDR2 SNTAGT. This CDR3 comprises 11 residues. V was trimmed by 6 bases and J by 8 bases, leaving 10 bases between them.

J is TRBJ1-2 and V is TRBV13; TRBD1 agrees at 10 bases. J gave up 4 bases and V 5 bases, and 7 bases lay outside the gene matches. Germline-derived CDR1 and CDR2 are PRHDT and FYEKMQ (reference sequence). CDR3 length: 15 residues. This chain's CDR3 is CASSTRQGAGYGYTF. CDR3 in DNA: TGTGCCAGCAGCACCCGACAGGGGGCAGGCTATGGCTACACCTTC.

The chain uses TRBV30 and TRBJ2-6; TRBD1 agrees at 7 bases. Germline V gene sequence: CDR1 GTSNPN, CDR2 SVGIG (reference sequence). The CDR3 loop spans 19 amino acids. The V gene end was trimmed by 2 bases and the J gene end by 0 bases; junction bases not matched to a gene: 13. CDR3 DNA: TGTGCCTGGAGTTTATGGGAGACAGGGCTTTACTCTGGGGCCAACGTCCTGACTTTC. This codes for CAWSLWETGLYSGANVLTF.

The chain has TRBV19 and TRBJ2-3; maybe TRBD1 (6 bases). This CDR3 spans 14 amino acids. Per the germline V gene, CDR1 is LNHDA and CDR2 is SQIVND (reference sequence). Between the trimmed V and J ends, which lost 3 bases and 5 bases, there was a span of 12 bases. The CDR3 DNA is TGTGCCAGTAGTATCGGTCAGGGGATAGATACGCAGTATTTT. It yields the protein CASSIGQGIDTQYF.